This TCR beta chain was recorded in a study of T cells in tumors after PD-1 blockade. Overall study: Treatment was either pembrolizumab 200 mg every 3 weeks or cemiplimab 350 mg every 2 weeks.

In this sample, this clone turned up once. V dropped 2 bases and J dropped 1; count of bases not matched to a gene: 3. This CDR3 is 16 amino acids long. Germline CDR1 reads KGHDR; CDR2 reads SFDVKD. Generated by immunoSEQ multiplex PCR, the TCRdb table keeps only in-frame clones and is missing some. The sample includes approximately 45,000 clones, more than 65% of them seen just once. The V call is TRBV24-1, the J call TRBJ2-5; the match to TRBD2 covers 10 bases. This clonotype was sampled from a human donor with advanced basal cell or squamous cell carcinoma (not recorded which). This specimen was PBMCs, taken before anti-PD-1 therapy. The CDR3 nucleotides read TGTGCCACCAGTGATTGGGCTAGCGGGAGCCAAGAGACCCAGTACTTC. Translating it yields CATSDWASGSQETQYF.